One and the same sample provided the 8 T cell receptor beta chains below, sequenced in a study of blood T cells in healthy people across ages. Together with a sample-barcoded 5' primer, a J-beta primer mix was included in a second PCR lasting roughly 6 to 12 cycles. Via MiXCR, TCRdb re-called the 5' RACE reads, giving one row per CDR3 protein. The data hold 1,800,000 or so distinct CDR3 sequences, with 39% observed a single time. The specimen was blood. The receptors come from a human donor in good health.

Only a few counts were recorded for this clonotype. This chain joins TRBV11-2 and TRBJ2-7, with D unclear. The germline CDR1 and CDR2 sequences are SGHAT and FQNNGV. Deletions cut 3 bases from V and 1 base from J, with 7 bases between. The length of the CDR3 is 13 residues. The CDR3 nucleotides read TGTGCCAGCAGCTTCAAGGGTTCCTACGAGCAGTACTTC. This sequence encodes CASSFKGSYEQYF.

Only a few counts were recorded for this clonotype. The V and J genes are TRBV4-2 and TRBJ2-7; 7 bases line up with TRBD2. Germline V CDR1 and CDR2: LGHNA, YNFKEQ. The V segment lost 0 bases and the J segment 0 bases; nucleotides outside the gene matches: 5. This CDR3 contains 16 residues. CDR3 amino acids: CASSQENGGISYEQYF. CDR3 DNA sequence: TGTGCCAGCAGCCAAGAGAACGGGGGGATCTCCTACGAGCAGTACTTC.

The V gene is TRBV28, the J gene TRBJ1-2, with D maybe TRBD1 (5 bases). Trimming took off 6 bases at V and 8 bases at J, with 25 bases between the two ends. The germline gives CDR1 MDHEN, CDR2 SYDVKM. CDR3 size: 16 residues. The DNA of the CDR3 is TGTGCCAGCAGCGGGACTTCGGGACGCCTTCGGCGGGGCTACACCTTC. Its protein is CASSGTSGRLRRGYTF.

The CDR3 protein is CSVEDLVSGYTF. The CDR3 DNA follows: TGCAGCGTTGAAGATTTGGTATCCGGCTACACCTTC. This chain uses TRBV29-1 with TRBJ1-2; the D is unclear. The CDR3 totals 12 residues. V dropped 0 bases and J dropped 8 bases, with 10 bases sitting between them. Germline-derived CDR1 and CDR2 are SQVTM and ANQGSEA.

The V call is TRBV12-3 or TRBV12-4, the J call TRBJ2-1; 8 bases fit TRBD1. This CDR3 is built from 14 residues. The J segment lost 10 bases and the V segment lost 5 bases, leaving 10 bases of the junction unmatched. CDR3 region: CASSDSQGAREQFF. The CDR3 DNA reads TGTGCCAGCAGTGATAGCCAGGGGGCGCGCGAGCAGTTCTTC.

This clonotype has only a few counts. This chain uses TRBV9 with TRBJ2-1; TRBD2 matches 8 bases. This CDR3 is 18 amino acids long. Trimming at V came to 2 bases and at J to 2 bases, leaving 12 bases not matched to a gene. The V gene's germline CDR1 is SGDLS and CDR2 YYNGEE. This CDR3 is CASSVGRLGGLAYNEQFF. The CDR3 region has the DNA TGTGCCAGCAGCGTCGGACGGCTGGGGGGACTAGCCTACAATGAGCAGTTCTTC.

The sample holds a few counts of this clonotype. The V gene is TRBV5-1, the J gene TRBJ2-7; 9 bases are shared with TRBD2. CDR1 is SGHRS, CDR2 YFSETQ, per germline. J gave up 4 bases and V 5 bases, and 7 bases lay outside the gene matches. The CDR3 contains 14 residues. The CDR3 here is CASREPSGAYEQYF. CDR3 bases: TGCGCCAGCAGAGAACCTAGCGGGGCTTACGAGCAGTACTTC.

The J gene is TRBJ2-2, the V gene TRBV5-1; D is perhaps TRBD1 (6 bases). The ends were cut back, 2 bases at V and 5 bases at J, with 13 bases in the middle. The length of the CDR3 is 15 residues. Looked up from germline, CDR1 is SGHRS and CDR2 is YFSETQ. CDR3 DNA sequence: TGCGCCAGCAGCTTCGGGGACATCCTTACCGGGGAGCTGTTTTTT. This codes for CASSFGDILTGELFF. The whole variable domain, remainder taken from reference TRBV5-1 and TRBJ2-2, is KAGVTQTPRYLIKTRGQQVTLSCSPISGHRSVSWYQQTPGQGLQFLFEYFSETQRNKGNFPGRFSGRQFSNSRSEMNVSTLELGDSALYLCASSFGDILTGELFFGEGSRLTVL.